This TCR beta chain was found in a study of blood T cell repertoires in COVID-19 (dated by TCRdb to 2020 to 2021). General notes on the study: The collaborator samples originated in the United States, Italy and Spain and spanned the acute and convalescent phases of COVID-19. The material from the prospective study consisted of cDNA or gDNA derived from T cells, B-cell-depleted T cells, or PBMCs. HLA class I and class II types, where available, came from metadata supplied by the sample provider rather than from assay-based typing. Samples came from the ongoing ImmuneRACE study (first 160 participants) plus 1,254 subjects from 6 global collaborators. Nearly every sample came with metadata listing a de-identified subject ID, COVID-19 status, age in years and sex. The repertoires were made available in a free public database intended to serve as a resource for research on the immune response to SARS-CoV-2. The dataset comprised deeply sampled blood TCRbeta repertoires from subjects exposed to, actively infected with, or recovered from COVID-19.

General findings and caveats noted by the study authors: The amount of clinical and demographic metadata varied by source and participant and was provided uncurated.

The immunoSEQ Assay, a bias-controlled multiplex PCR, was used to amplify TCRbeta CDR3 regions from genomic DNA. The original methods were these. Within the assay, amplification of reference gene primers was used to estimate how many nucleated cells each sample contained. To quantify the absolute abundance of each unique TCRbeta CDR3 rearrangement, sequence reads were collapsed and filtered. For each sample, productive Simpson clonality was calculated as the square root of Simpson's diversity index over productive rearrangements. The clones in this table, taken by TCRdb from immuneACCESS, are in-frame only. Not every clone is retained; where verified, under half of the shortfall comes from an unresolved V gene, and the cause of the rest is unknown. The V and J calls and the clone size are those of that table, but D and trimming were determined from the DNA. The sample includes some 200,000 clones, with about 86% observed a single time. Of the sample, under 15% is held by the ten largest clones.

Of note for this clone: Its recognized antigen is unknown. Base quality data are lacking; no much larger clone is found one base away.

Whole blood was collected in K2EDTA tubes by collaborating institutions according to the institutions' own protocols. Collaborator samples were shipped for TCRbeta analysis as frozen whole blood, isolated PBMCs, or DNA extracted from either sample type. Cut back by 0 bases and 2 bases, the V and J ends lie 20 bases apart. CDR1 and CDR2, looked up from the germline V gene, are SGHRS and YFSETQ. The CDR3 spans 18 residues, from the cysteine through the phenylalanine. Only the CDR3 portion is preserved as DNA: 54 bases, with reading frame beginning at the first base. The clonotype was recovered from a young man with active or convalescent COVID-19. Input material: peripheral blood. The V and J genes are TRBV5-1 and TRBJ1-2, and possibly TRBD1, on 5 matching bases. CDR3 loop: CASSLVRQGGLANYGYTF. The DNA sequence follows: TGCGCCAGCAGCTTGGTGAGGCAGGGAGGATTGGCGAACTATGGCTACACCTTC.